The 25 T cell receptor beta chains below come from one sample, sequenced in a study of blood T cells in healthy people across ages. Next came a second PCR, run for roughly 6 to 11 cycles, which used a sample-barcoded 5' primer along with a J-beta primer mix. TCRdb re-analysed the 5' RACE reads in MiXCR, keeping a single row per CDR3 protein. The sample holds around 970,000 distinct CDR3 sequences, around 54% seen once. Sequencing was carried out using blood. Receptors were obtained from a woman between 55 and 75 years old in good health.

This clonotype was seen a few times. V gene TRBV28 combines with J gene TRBJ1-6; no clear D gene. Germline V lookup: CDR1 MDHEN, CDR2 SYDVKM. The germline V and J ends were trimmed by 5 bases and 8 bases, with 10 bases remaining between them. The CDR3 loop spans 13 amino acids. The CDR3 DNA reads as TGTGCCAGCAGTCGAGGGTTCGATTCACCCCTCCACTTT. It translates to CASSRGFDSPLHF.

The chain combines TRBV5-1 with TRBJ1-5; TRBD1 is a possible D gene (5 bases). This CDR3 is built from 15 residues. CDR1 SGHRS and CDR2 YFSETQ come from the germline V gene. Trimming left V 7 bases short and J 2 bases short, with 16 bases between. CDR3 loop: CASGGGTGGNQPQHF. The CDR3 coding sequence is TGCGCCAGCGGCGGCGGGACGGGGGGCAATCAGCCCCAGCATTTT.

V is TRBV12-3 or TRBV12-4 and J is TRBJ2-7; D ambiguous. The V end lost 3 bases, the J end lost 7 bases, and 19 bases lay between the germline ends. The CDR3 has 15 amino acids. Written as DNA, the CDR3 is TGTGCCAGCAGTTTCTTGACTGGCGCCAGTACGGAGCAGTACTTC. As protein: CASSFLTGASTEQYF.

The genes are TRBV6-6 and TRBJ2-1; no reliable D call. Trimming stripped 0 bases from V and 6 bases from J, with 12 bases between. The length of the CDR3 is 15 residues. The germline V gene has CDR1 MNHNY and CDR2 SVGAGI (reference sequence). The CDR3 region has the DNA TGTGCCAGCAGTTACTCGAATGCGAAAGGCAATGAGCAGTTCTTC. It codes for CASSYSNAKGNEQFF.

This clonotype was picked up many times. Sequence at one end of the junction differs from germline and may be a read error. The V call is TRBV18, the J call TRBJ2-7, with 10 bases lining up with TRBD1. This CDR3 is 14 amino acids long. Germline V lookup: CDR1 KGHSH, CDR2 LQKENI. CDR3 protein: CASSPGQGLYEQYF. CDR3 sequence (DNA): TGCGCCAGCAGCCCGGGACAGGGGCTTTACGAGCAGTACTTC.

This clonotype has a count of ten or more. V and J are TRBV4-1 and TRBJ1-2; 8 bases match TRBD1. Germline V CDR1 and CDR2: MGHRA, YSYEKL. The CDR3 spans 15 residues. V lost 0 bases to trimming and J lost 7 bases; unmatched junction nucleotides: 7. DNA of the CDR3: TGCGCCAGCAGCCAAGAGGGCAGGGGGCTCTCTGGCTACACCTTC. Translation: CASSQEGRGLSGYTF.

This chain joins TRBV9 and TRBJ2-7, with TRBD1 as a possible D gene (6 bases). There are 15 residues in the CDR3. CDR1 is SGDLS, CDR2 YYNGEE, per germline. The V end was cut by 0 bases, the J end by 2 bases, with 12 bases between. The CDR3 reads CASSVAPGVPYEQYF. CDR3 in DNA: TGTGCCAGCAGCGTAGCACCAGGGGTCCCCTACGAGCAGTACTTC.

V is TRBV20-1 and J is TRBJ2-5; 14 bases match TRBD2. The J call may not be correct, given that the DNA end is closer to TRBJ2-7. CDR3 length: 15 amino acids. The germline gives CDR1 DFQATT, CDR2 SNEGSKA (reference sequence). The CDR3 reads CSASGLAGGNYEQYF. DNA for the CDR3: TGCAGTGCTAGTGGACTAGCGGGAGGTAACTACGAGCAGTACTTC.

The chain is built from TRBV20-1 and TRBJ2-5; D might be TRBD2 (5 bases). Germline lookup yields CDR1 DFQATT and CDR2 SNEGSKA (reference sequence). The CDR3 loop spans 14 amino acids. Trimming cost V 2 bases and J 2 bases, with 12 bases left between them. CDR3 protein: CSARPAVAQETQYF. The CDR3 region has the DNA TGCAGTGCTAGACCAGCGGTAGCACAAGAGACCCAGTACTTC.

This clonotype occurred a few times. A much larger clone is a single base away; this may be a read error. The chain carries TRBV7-2 and TRBJ2-5; the D gene is possibly TRBD2 (5 bases). The CDR3 is 14 residues long. The V end lost 5 bases, the J end lost 13 bases, and 23 bases lay between the germline ends. The germline V gene encodes CDR1 SGHTA and CDR2 FQGNSA. CDR3 protein: CASSPPGSPYERYF. Here the CDR3 DNA reads TGTGCCAGCAGCCCCCCGGGGAGCCCCTACGAGCGGTACTTC.

The chain has TRBV2 and TRBJ2-5, with 12 bases aligning to TRBD2. This CDR3 has 20 residues. The ends lost 3 bases at V and 2 bases at J; junction bases unmatched: 16. The germline V gene has CDR1 SNHLY and CDR2 FYNNEI. The CDR3 reads CASSEALRLAGVPLQETQYF. As DNA, the CDR3 is TGTGCCAGCAGTGAGGCGCTTCGACTAGCGGGAGTTCCCCTACAAGAGACCCAGTACTTC.

V usage is TRBV3-1 and J usage is TRBJ2-7; D gene unclear. V shed 0 bases and J shed 1 base, with 10 bases lying between them. The CDR3 has 15 amino acids. Looked up from germline, CDR1 is LGHDT and CDR2 is YNNKEL (reference sequence). Here the CDR3 reads CASSQDLSRSYEQYF. The CDR3 region has the DNA TGTGCCAGCAGCCAAGATCTTAGCCGGTCCTACGAGCAGTACTTC.

The V call is TRBV6-6, the J call TRBJ2-1; perhaps D is TRBD1 or TRBD2 (5 bases each). Germline V gives CDR1 MNHNY, CDR2 SVGAGI (reference sequence). V lost 0 bases and J 4 bases, leaving 13 bases between the germline ends. The CDR3 has 16 residues. The CDR3 DNA is TGTGCCAGCAGTTACTCGGGGCTAGCTGTGTACAATGAGCAGTTCTTC. As protein: CASSYSGLAVYNEQFF.

The chain employs TRBV5-1 and TRBJ1-1; maybe TRBD1 (6 bases). Germline V CDR1 and CDR2: SGHRS, YFSETQ. The CDR3 loop spans 15 amino acids. V was trimmed by 3 bases and J by 5 bases, leaving 17 bases between them. The CDR3 sequence is CASSSLQGLTTEAFF. The CDR3 DNA is TGCGCCAGCAGCTCTTTACAGGGTTTGACTACTGAAGCTTTCTTT. Drawing the rest from reference TRBV5-1 and TRBJ1-1, the complete variable domain is KAGVTQTPRYLIKTRGQQVTLSCSPISGHRSVSWYQQTPGQGLQFLFEYFSETQRNKGNFPGRFSGRQFSNSRSEMNVSTLELGDSALYLCASSSLQGLTTEAFFGQGTRLTVV.

The CDR3 sequence is CASTSGRATDTQYF. The CDR3 nucleotides are TGTGCCAGCACGTCAGGGAGGGCCACAGATACGCAGTATTTT. The V gene is TRBV27, the J gene TRBJ2-3; TRBD2 agrees at 7 bases. Trimming removed 7 bases from V and 2 bases from J; junction bases left unmatched: 6. The germline gives CDR1 MNHEY, CDR2 SMNVEV (reference sequence). This CDR3 has 14 residues.

The V and J genes are TRBV9 and TRBJ2-4; D unclear. V dropped 3 bases and J dropped 4 bases, with 11 bases sitting between them. CDR1 and CDR2 from the germline V gene are SGDLS and YYNGEE. The CDR3 length is 14 residues. CDR3 nucleotides: TGTGCCAGCAGCGCCTCCCCTGTGAAAAACATTCAGTACTTC. As protein: CASSASPVKNIQYF.

The table lists this clonotype with a few counts. The V gene is TRBV10-3, the J gene TRBJ2-5; TRBD2 agrees at 10 bases. Near its end, the DNA agrees better with TRBJ2-7, so the J call may be wrong. CDR3 length equals 13 residues. Germline loops: CDR1 ENHRY, CDR2 SYGVKD. This chain's CDR3 is CAIKAGGSYEQYF. CDR3 sequence (DNA): TGTGCCATCAAAGCGGGAGGGTCCTACGAGCAGTACTTC.

This clonotype showed up just a few times. V and J are TRBV11-1 and TRBJ2-7; the match to TRBD1 covers 8 bases. V was pared by 3 bases and J by 0 bases, with 4 bases of the junction left unmatched. In germline, CDR1 is SGHAT, CDR2 FQDESV (reference sequence). The CDR3 contains 15 residues. The CDR3 is CASSFPQGASYEQYF. In DNA, the CDR3 is TGTGCCAGCAGCTTCCCCCAGGGGGCCTCCTACGAGCAGTACTTC.

This clonotype was observed a few times. The V and J genes are TRBV29-1 and TRBJ2-4, with D possibly TRBD2 on 5 matching bases. Between the trimmed V and J ends, which lost 1 base and 1 base, there was a span of 5 bases. Germline V lookup: CDR1 SQVTM, CDR2 ANQGSEA. This CDR3 has 13 residues. The CDR3 DNA is TGCAGCGTTGAAGGCGGGGCCAAAAACATTCAGTACTTC. Translation gives CSVEGGAKNIQYF.

The rearrangement links TRBV15 to TRBJ2-5; D unclear. The DNA matches TRBJ2-7 better at its end, which makes the J call doubtful. The CDR3 runs to 16 residues. Germline V gene sequence: CDR1 LNHNV, CDR2 YYDKDF (reference sequence). This chain's CDR3 is CATSRDRSRSIHEQYF. Here the CDR3 DNA reads TGTGCCACCAGCAGAGATCGAAGCAGGAGTATCCACGAGCAGTACTTC.

This clonotype was seen more than once but under ten times. The CDR3 DNA reads as TGTGCCAGCAGCTCCGCGTACGATACGCAGTATTTT. It specifies CASSSAYDTQYF. The V and J genes are TRBV5-5 and TRBJ2-3, with D unresolved. The CDR3 is 12 amino acids. Between the trimmed V and J ends, which lost 3 bases and 6 bases, there was a span of 8 bases. Germline-derived CDR1 and CDR2 are SGHKS and YYEKEE (reference sequence).

The sample holds a few counts of this clonotype. V is TRBV20-1 and J is TRBJ1-6; the D gene is possibly TRBD1 (5 bases). This CDR3 has 14 residues. Looked up from germline, CDR1 is DFQATT and CDR2 is SNEGSKA (reference sequence). The V and J ends lost 3 bases and 7 bases respectively, with 13 bases between them. CDR3 sequence (DNA): TGCAGTGCTAGGCCCGGGACGGCAAATTCACCCCTCCACTTT. Protein: CSARPGTANSPLHF.

V usage is TRBV4-2 and J usage is TRBJ2-5; 15 nucleotides line up with TRBD2. Germline CDR1 reads LGHNA; CDR2 reads YNFKEQ. This CDR3 has 18 amino acids. Germline trimming cut 3 bases from V and 0 bases from J; bases unmatched to any gene: 5. The CDR3 here is CASSHPGTSGGYQETQYF. The CDR3 bases are TGTGCCAGCAGCCATCCCGGGACTAGCGGGGGGTACCAAGAGACCCAGTACTTC.

The chain has TRBV20-1 and TRBJ2-1, with D perhaps matching TRBD2 (5 bases). CDR1 and CDR2 (germline): DFQATT, SNEGSKA (reference sequence). Trimming removed 7 bases from V and 7 bases from J, with 14 bases in between. This CDR3 contains 12 residues. The DNA of the CDR3 is TGCAGTGGAGGGTTAGCGTGGAATGAGCAGTTCTTC. Translating gives CSGGLAWNEQFF.

The chain combines TRBV7-2 with TRBJ2-5; D remains ambiguous. V was cut by 0 bases and J by 5 bases, with 10 bases left in between. Germline V gives CDR1 SGHTA, CDR2 FQGNSA. This CDR3 has 14 amino acids. CDR3 sequence (DNA): TGTGCCAGCAGCTTAGCCCCGGAACGGGAGACCCAGTACTTC. Amino acid sequence: CASSLAPERETQYF.